This is a list of T cell receptor beta chains from one sample in a study of cytomegalovirus exposure and HLA in healthy donors. The table came from immunoSEQ multiplex PCR; TCRdb's copy has only in-frame clones and leaves some out. The table shows about 150,000 clones, with 75% to 90% occurring only once. Sequenced material: PBMCs. All receptors come from a woman under 40 in good health and CMV-seronegative. The CDR3 runs from the conserved cysteine through the conserved F or W. The D gene is left open where the match is weak. For some rows the clone size is stated as once, few or many, or as a class when expanded; others skip it.

TRBJ2-3 | - | TRBV15 | - | CATSRAGGYGDTQYF | TGTGCCACCAGCAGAGCTGGGGGGTATGGAGATACGCAGTATTTT
TRBJ2-3 | - | TRBV7-2 | - | CASSRPATDTQYF | TGTGCCAGCAGCCGACCAGCGACAGATACGCAGTATTTT
TRBJ2-3 | TRBD2 | TRBV4-3 | once | CASSHLSGGGAGGDTQYF | TGCGCCAGCAGCCACCTTTCAGGCGGGGGGGCCGGAGGAGATACGCAGTATTTT
TRBJ1-2 | - | TRBV6-1 | - | CASSPLQGSYGYTF | TGTGCCAGCAGTCCTCTACAGGGCTCCTATGGCTACACCTTC
TRBJ2-7 | TRBD1 | TRBV10-3 | few | CAISDRDSHEQYF | TGTGCCATCAGTGACAGGGACAGCCACGAGCAGTACTTC
TRBJ1-4 | - | TRBV7-9 | few | CASSFNREGANEKLFF | TGTGCCAGCAGCTTTAACAGGGAGGGGGCTAATGAAAAACTGTTTTTT
TRBJ1-1 | - | TRBV5-4 | few | CASSLPGNTEAFF | TGTGCCAGCAGCTTACCCGGGAACACTGAAGCTTTCTTT
TRBJ1-2 | TRBD1 | TRBV25-1 | - | CASSGIPGGRGYTF | TGTGCCAGCAGTGGGATACCAGGGGGCCGTGGCTACACCTTC
TRBJ2-1 | TRBD1 | TRBV6-1 | - | CASSDWTGYNEQFF | TGTGCCAGCAGTGACTGGACAGGGTACAATGAGCAGTTCTTC
TRBJ2-7 | - | TRBV19 | - | CASSINFDSIYEQYF | TGTGCCAGTAGTATCAATTTCGACAGTATCTACGAGCAGTACTTC
TRBJ1-2 | - | TRBV5-1 | - | CASSLGLYGYTF | TGCGCCAGCAGCTTGGGACTCTATGGCTACACCTTC
TRBJ1-1 | TRBD1 | TRBV6-5 | - | CASSPQGDTEAFF | TGTGCCAGTTCCCCCCAGGGGGACACTGAAGCTTTCTTT
TRBJ1-2 | TRBD1 | TRBV5-5 | once | CASSLVGTGSWSGYTF | TGTGCCAGCAGCTTGGTAGGGACAGGGTCTTGGAGTGGCTACACCTTC
TRBJ1-4 | TRBD1 | TRBV10-1 | - | CASSEDRGKLFF | TGCGCCAGCAGCGAGGACAGGGGAAAACTGTTTTTT
TRBJ1-5 | - | TRBV11-2 | - | CASSLVVNQPQHF | TGTGCCAGCAGCTTAGTCGTAAATCAGCCCCAGCATTTT
TRBJ1-5 | - | TRBV19 | - | CASRITASNQPQHF | TGTGCCAGCCGAATAACAGCCAGCAATCAGCCCCAGCATTTT
TRBJ2-7 | - | TRBV19 | once | CASSLNLAPNEQYF | TGTGCCAGTAGTCTGAATCTAGCCCCGAACGAGCAGTACTTC
TRBJ1-1 | - | TRBV4-2 | - | CASSQEALNTEAFF | TGTGCCAGCTCCCAAGAAGCCTTGAACACTGAAGCTTTCTTT
TRBJ1-3 | - | TRBV6-5 | - | CASSEDEETNTIYF | TGTGCCAGCAGTGAAGATGAGGAAACGAACACCATATATTTT
TRBJ2-2 | - | TRBV5-1 | - | CASSLTGTTNTGELFF | TGCGCCAGCAGCTTGACAGGCACAACAAACACCGGGGAGCTGTTTTTT
TRBJ1-5 | TRBD1 | TRBV19 | - | CASSNIGTGGNQPQHF | TGTGCCAGTAGTAACATCGGGACAGGGGGCAATCAGCCCCAGCATTTT
TRBJ2-3 | - | TRBV30 | - | CASAKTAFSTDTQYF | TGTGCCAGCGCAAAGACAGCCTTCTCCACAGATACGCAGTATTTT
TRBJ2-7 | - | TRBV5-1 | - | CASSLDRSGGTYEQYF | TGCGCCAGCAGCTTGGACAGGTCAGGCGGTACCTACGAGCAGTACTTC
TRBJ2-4 | TRBD1 | TRBV7-2 | - | CASSSSRTGQNIQYF | TGTGCCAGCAGCTCCTCAAGGACAGGACAAAACATTCAGTACTTC
TRBJ2-7 | - | TRBV18 | - | CASSPGTGEDEQYF | TGTGCCAGCTCACCCGGAACGGGGGAGGACGAGCAGTACTTC
TRBJ2-2 | - | TRBV18 | few | CASSPGQAENTGELFF | TGTGCCAGCTCACCAGGGCAGGCTGAAAACACCGGGGAGCTGTTTTTT
TRBJ2-1 | TRBD2 | TRBV5-4 | - | CASWRGGSYNEQFF | TGTGCCAGCTGGCGGGGGGGCTCCTACAATGAGCAGTTCTTC
TRBJ1-5 | TRBD1 | TRBV9 | few | CARGQGRQPQHF | TGTGCCAGAGGACAGGGGCGGCAGCCCCAGCATTTT
TRBJ2-7 | - | TRBV5-8 | once | CASSLNGPYEQYF | TGTGCCAGCAGCTTGAATGGGCCGTACGAGCAGTACTTC
TRBJ1-1 | - | TRBV7-9 | - | CASSLNQDTEAFF | TGTGCCAGCAGCCTCAATCAGGACACTGAAGCTTTCTTT
TRBJ1-1 | TRBD1 | TRBV27 | - | CASSLWEQGGEAFF | TGTGCCAGCAGTTTATGGGAACAGGGGGGAGAAGCTTTCTTT
TRBJ2-3 | TRBD1 | TRBV5-1 | - | CASSPWTGGTDTQYF | TGCGCCAGCAGCCCATGGACAGGGGGCACAGATACGCAGTATTTT
TRBJ1-4 | - | TRBV7-9 | - | CASSPRVEEKLFF | TGTGCCAGCAGCCCACGGGTGGAAGAAAAACTGTTTTTT
TRBJ2-3 | - | TRBV7-3 | once | CASSLWGAGANTDTQYF | TGTGCCAGCAGCTTATGGGGGGCGGGGGCCAACACAGATACGCAGTATTTT
TRBJ1-1 | - | TRBV11-2 | - | CASSLAWGEGMNTEAFF | TGTGCCAGCAGCTTAGCCTGGGGGGAGGGAATGAACACTGAAGCTTTCTTT
TRBJ1-5 | TRBD1 | TRBV7-9 | - | CASSLAGQGRNDQPQHF | TGTGCCAGCAGCTTAGCGGGACAGGGCCGAAATGATCAGCCCCAGCATTTT
TRBJ2-5 | TRBD1 | TRBV7-9 | - | CASSAQTGVQETQYF | TGTGCCAGCAGCGCCCAGACAGGGGTCCAAGAGACCCAGTACTTC
TRBJ1-4 | - | TRBV5-6 | - | CASSLDSGYNEKLFF | TGTGCCAGCAGCTTGGATTCAGGGTATAATGAAAAACTGTTTTTT
TRBJ1-5 | - | TRBV19 | - | CASSMSGWGQPQHF | TGTGCCAGTAGTATGAGCGGGTGGGGTCAGCCCCAGCATTTT
TRBJ1-5 | - | TRBV27 | - | CASSFGSGYSNQPQHF | TGTGCCAGCAGTTTTGGGTCAGGGTATAGCAATCAGCCCCAGCATTTT
TRBJ2-1 | - | TRBV2 | few | CASSRDNEQFF | TGTGCCAGCAGCAGGGACAATGAGCAGTTCTTC
TRBJ2-6 | - | TRBV25-1 | - | CASSDRVERAGANVLTF | TGTGCCAGCAGTGATCGGGTAGAGAGGGCCGGGGCCAACGTCCTGACTTTC